This T cell receptor beta chain was captured by sequencing in a study of T cells in Graves' hyperthyroidism and ophthalmopathy. About the research overall: Peripheral blood was collected at initial diagnosis, before any treatment. Study conclusions and caveats: Most clonotypes that expanded in the thyroid above 0.001 also showed up in blood.

This clonotype was observed many times. Antigen: not known. Amplified TCR beta CDR3 regions derived from RNA transcripts. HTBI primers were employed in a first-round RT-PCR of the TCR CDR3. TCRdb re-analysed the multiplex PCR reads in MiXCR, keeping a single row per CDR3 protein. The table includes some 560,000 distinct CDR3 sequences, around a sixth detected once. Germline values: CDR1 MDHEN, CDR2 SYDVKM. V was trimmed by 8 bases and J by 4 bases, leaving 17 bases between them. The CDR3 loop spans 15 amino acids. The sequenced sample was blood. The clonotype comes from a woman in her thirties with Graves' hyperthyroidism. The chain employs TRBV28 and TRBJ2-2; possibly TRBD1 for D (6 bases). The CDR3 nucleotides read TGTGCCAGCTCCTGGGGGCAGGGGAGCACCGGGGAGCTGTTTTTT. Translating gives CASSWGQGSTGELFF.